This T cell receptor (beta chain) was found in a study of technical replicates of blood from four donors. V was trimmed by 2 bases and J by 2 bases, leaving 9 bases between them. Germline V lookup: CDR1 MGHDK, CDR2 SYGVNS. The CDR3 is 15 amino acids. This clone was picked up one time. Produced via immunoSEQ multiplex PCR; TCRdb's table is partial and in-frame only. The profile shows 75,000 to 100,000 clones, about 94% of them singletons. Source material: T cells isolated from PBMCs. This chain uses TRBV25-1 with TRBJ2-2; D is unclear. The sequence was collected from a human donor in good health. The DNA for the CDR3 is TGTGCCAGCAGTGAAACCCGACAAAACACCGGGGAGCTGTTTTTT. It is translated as CASSETRQNTGELFF.